This TCR beta chain derives from a study of cytomegalovirus exposure and HLA in healthy donors. It was with 60 Vbeta and 13 Jbeta primers that the PCR ran. Profiled with immunoSEQ multiplex PCR; TCRdb holds only in-frame clones, not every one. The sample contains about 120,000 clones, around 79% of which appear only once. This clone was observed a few times. Antigen unknown. Germline V lookup: CDR1 SEHNR, CDR2 FQNEAQ (reference sequence). Trimming at V came to 5 bases and at J to 0 bases, leaving 5 bases not matched to a gene. The CDR3 length is 16 residues. Findings and caveats of the study: Presence/absence analyses took donor sequencing depth as roughly uniform.

This receptor was identified in a middle-aged woman in good health and CMV-seronegative. The chain employs TRBV7-9 and TRBJ2-3; 10 bases agree with TRBD2. The sample comprised PBMCs. The CDR3 region is CASSLRTSGSTDTQYF. CDR3 nucleotide sequence: TGTGCCAGCAGCCTCCGGACTAGCGGAAGCACAGATACGCAGTATTTT. The full variable domain, with the rest looked up from reference TRBV7-9 and TRBJ2-3, is DTGVSQNPRHKITKRGQNVTFRCDPISEHNRLYWYRQTLGQGPEFLTYFQNEAQLEKSRLLSDRFSAERPKGSFSTLEIQRTEQGDSAMYLCASSLRTSGSTDTQYFGPGTRLTVL.